There are many counts of the clone carrying this TCR beta chain. These data are taken from a study of Graves' ophthalmopathy and Graves' hyperthyroidism. This CDR3 contains 13 residues. V lost 2 bases to trimming and J lost 4 bases; unmatched junction nucleotides: 4. Germline V gene sequence: CDR1 DFQATT, CDR2 SNEGSKA (reference sequence). The TCR beta CDR3 regions underwent amplification from RNA transcripts. HTBI primers were used in a first-round RT-PCR, which preceded a second-round multiplex PCR. TCRdb itself ran the multiplex PCR reads through MiXCR, one entry per CDR3 protein. The sample holds a few hundred thousand distinct CDR3 sequences, about a sixth seen once.

This clonotype was sampled from an adult woman with stable Graves' hyperthyroidism. The sequenced sample consisted of peripheral blood. The rearrangement uses TRBV20-1 and TRBJ2-7, with 8 bases fitting TRBD1. The CDR3 is CSARLQGEYEQYF. The CDR3 DNA is TGCAGTGCTAGACTACAGGGGGAGTACGAGCAGTACTTC.